This T cell receptor (beta chain) was identified in a study of blood T cell repertoires in COVID-19. Study-wide background: T cells, B-cell-depleted T cells, or PBMCs supplied cDNA or gDNA.

This CDR3 is built from 15 residues. The V gene lost 1 base and the J gene lost 0 bases, with 9 bases spanning the gap. Germline V gives CDR1 LGHNA, CDR2 YSLEER. Original processing methods: By means of reference gene primer amplification, nucleated cell counts were estimated. This table comes from immunoSEQ multiplex PCR, and its TCRdb copy is limited to in-frame clones, with some not included. V, J and clone size reflect that table, while D and trimming were determined from the DNA. The repertoire holds tens of thousands of clones, approximately 80% seen once, with about 30% in the top ten. Source material: peripheral blood. The sequence was obtained from a man in his 70s with acute or convalescent COVID-19. V gene TRBV4-3 combines with J gene TRBJ1-2, with D unresolved. The CDR3 sequence is CASSQVPGANYGYTF. In nucleotides, the CDR3 is TGCGCCAGCAGCCAAGTACCGGGAGCTAACTATGGCTACACCTTC.